Listed below are T cell receptor beta chains from one sample, sequenced in a study of T cells in localized non-small cell lung cancer. Produced via immunoSEQ multiplex PCR; TCRdb's table is partial and in-frame only. Altogether approximately 28,000 clones are present, about 86% being singletons, with the ten largest covering over 4.5%. The source material was peripheral blood mononuclear cells, sampled before any cancer treatment. All receptors derive from a man aged 35 to 70 with stage III lung adenocarcinoma. The CDR3 runs from the conserved cysteine through the conserved F or W. Each record gives: V gene, J gene, clone size, D gene, CDR3 DNA, CDR3 protein. D genes are given only for firm matches. A clone size is listed for some rows: how often the clone was seen (once, few, many), or a class if it is expanded.

>TRBV6-6|TRBJ2-7|NA|NA
TGTGCCAGCAGTTATCTCGAGGGGGTAGGCGAGCAGTACTTC
CASSYLEGVGEQYF
>TRBV6-6|TRBJ1-1|NA|TRBD1
TGTGCCAGCATCTACAGGGGGAACACTGAAGCTTTCTTT
CASIYRGNTEAFF
>TRBV19|TRBJ2-2|NA|TRBD1
TGTGCCAGTAGGCGACAGGGGAACACCGGGGAGCTGTTTTTT
CASRRQGNTGELFF
>TRBV14|TRBJ2-3|NA|NA
TGTGCCAGCAGCCATAAGGTGACCGGGCCAGATACGCAGTATTTT
CASSHKVTGPDTQYF
>TRBV11-2|TRBJ1-2|NA|TRBD1
TGTGCCAGCAGCACAACGGGACAGGGGCGTTCTGGCTACACCTTC
CASSTTGQGRSGYTF
>TRBV6-9|TRBJ2-2|NA|TRBD1
TGTGCCAGCTACAGGGGGCAAGACCGAGGAATCACCGGGGAGCTGTTTTTT
CASYRGQDRGITGELFF
>TRBV28|TRBJ2-2|NA|NA
TGTGCCAGCAGTTCCCCGCCCAGGGGCACCGGGGAGCTGTTTTTT
CASSSPPRGTGELFF
>TRBV2|TRBJ1-5|NA|NA
TGTGCCAGCAGACCTTGGGGGGCTCGGCAGCCCCAGCATTTT
CASRPWGARQPQHF
>TRBV10-1|TRBJ2-7|once|NA
TGCGCCAGCAGCAGGGACACTCTTGGGGTCGGGGAGCAGTACTTC
CASSRDTLGVGEQYF
>TRBV28|TRBJ2-4|NA|NA
TGTGCCAGCAGTTTAGCCAGGGGCGGTGGAAACATTCAGTACTTC
CASSLARGGGNIQYF
>TRBV4-1|TRBJ1-5|NA|NA
TGCGCCAGCAGCCAAGGGGTGGGAGGGGGACTCAGGGTTCAGCCCCAGCATTTT
CASSQGVGGGLRVQPQHF
>TRBV7-9|TRBJ1-1|NA|NA
TGTGCCAGCATGGACAGGAACACTGAAGCTTTCTTT
CASMDRNTEAFF
>TRBV19|TRBJ2-3|NA|TRBD2
TGTGCCAGTAATCCGGGGGGCGGGAGGCGCACAGATACGCAGTATTTT
CASNPGGGRRTDTQYF
>TRBV27|TRBJ2-3|NA|TRBD2
TGTGCCAGCAGTTTACAGCGGGGACGCTGGGATACGCAGTATTTT
CASSLQRGRWDTQYF
>TRBV11-2|TRBJ2-6|few|TRBD1
TGTGCCAGCAGCCTAGGGACAGGGGGCGTCTCTGGGGCCAACGTCCTGACTTTC
CASSLGTGGVSGANVLTF
>TRBV10-3|TRBJ2-6|NA|NA
TGTGCCATCAGTGCGTTTGGGGGTCCTGGGGCCAACGTCCTGACTTTC
CAISAFGGPGANVLTF
>TRBV30|TRBJ1-2|NA|NA
TGTGCCTGGTCCCGTTCCAACTATGGCTACACCTTC
CAWSRSNYGYTF
>TRBV15|TRBJ2-2|NA|NA
TGTGCCACCAGCAGAGGGCAATCCACCGGGGAGCTGTTTTTT
CATSRGQSTGELFF
>TRBV6-6|TRBJ1-3|NA|NA
TGTGCCAGCAGCCCATCCCGGTTCTCTGGAAACACCATATATTTT
CASSPSRFSGNTIYF
>TRBV5-1|TRBJ2-2|NA|TRBD2
TGCGCCAGCAGCGAAGGACTAGGGGTCACCGGGGAGCTGTTTTTT
CASSEGLGVTGELFF
>TRBV14|TRBJ1-1|NA|NA
TGTGCCAGCAGCCTGGGGAACACTGAAGCTTTCTTT
CASSLGNTEAFF
>TRBV7-8|TRBJ1-3|once|NA
TGTGCCAGCAGCTTAGAAGGTAGCTCTGGAAACACCATATATTTT
CASSLEGSSGNTIYF
>TRBV28|TRBJ1-2|few|NA
TGTGCCAGCAGGCCCCAAGGGGGGTATGGCTACACCTTC
CASRPQGGYGYTF
>TRBV28|TRBJ2-1|NA|TRBD2
TGTGCCAGCAGTTATAGCGGGAGGGTGGGGGAGCAGTTCTTC
CASSYSGRVGEQFF
>TRBV18|TRBJ2-1|NA|TRBD2
TGTGCCAGCTCACCGTCTCGCGGGAGGGCCGGGGATGAGCAGTTCTTC
CASSPSRGRAGDEQFF
>TRBV7-9|TRBJ1-2|NA|NA
TGTGCCAGCAGCTTTGGGGGTTCCAACTATGGCTACACCTTC
CASSFGGSNYGYTF
>TRBV6-1|TRBJ1-2|NA|NA
TGTGCCAGCAGTGTAGTCGGGCGGACCGGCTACACCTTC
CASSVVGRTGYTF
>TRBV29-1|TRBJ2-4|few|TRBD2
TGCAGCGTTGAGGGGCTAGCGGGGGTCAAAAACATTCAGTACTTC
CSVEGLAGVKNIQYF
>TRBV4-2|TRBJ2-7|NA|TRBD2
TGTGCCAGCAGCCAAAGGACTAGCGCCTACGAGCAGTACTTC
CASSQRTSAYEQYF
>TRBV19|TRBJ1-5|NA|NA
TGTGCCAGTAGTATGGGGGGCCTCTATCAGCCCCAGCATTTT
CASSMGGLYQPQHF
>TRBV28|TRBJ1-1|NA|TRBD1
TGTGCCAGCAGTTTACCCGCCGGGACAGGGTTAACTGAAGCTTTCTTT
CASSLPAGTGLTEAFF
>TRBV2|TRBJ1-6|NA|TRBD1
TGTGCCAGCAGTGATGGGACAGGGGATACAAATTCACCCCTCCACTTT
CASSDGTGDTNSPLHF
>TRBV5-4|TRBJ1-2|NA|TRBD1
TGTGCCAGCGGGAATGGACAGGGCGGCTATGGCTACACCTTC
CASGNGQGGYGYTF
>TRBV28|TRBJ2-6|NA|TRBD1
TGTGCCAGCAGCCCCGGGACAGGCTCTGGGGCCAACGTCCTGACTTTC
CASSPGTGSGANVLTF